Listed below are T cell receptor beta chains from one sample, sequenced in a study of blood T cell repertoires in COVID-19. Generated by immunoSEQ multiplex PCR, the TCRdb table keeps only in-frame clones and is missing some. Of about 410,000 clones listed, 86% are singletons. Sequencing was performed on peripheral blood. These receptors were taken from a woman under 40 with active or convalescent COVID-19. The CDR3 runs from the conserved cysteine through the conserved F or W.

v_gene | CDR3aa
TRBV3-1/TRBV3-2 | CASSPYRDRGEAFF
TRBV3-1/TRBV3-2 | CASSQGAGGHTDTQYF
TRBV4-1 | CASSQDGTASVYSNQPQHF
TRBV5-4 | CASSSLLAGGTDTQYF
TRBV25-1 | CASSDPQGTYGYTF
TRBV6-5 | CASGSQGATNEKLFF
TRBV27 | CASRLTVGTEAFF
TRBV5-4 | CASSPSRLAVYEQYF
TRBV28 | CASRIANGGSYGYTF
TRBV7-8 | CASSSRTDSNQPQHF
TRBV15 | CATSRDLGQGYGYTF
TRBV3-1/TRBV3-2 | CASSHRQGRGTEAFF
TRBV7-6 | CASARSGAMNTEAFF
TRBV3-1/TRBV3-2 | CASSQHRVPGNTIYF
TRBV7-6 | CASSPPGRLAGVPMNNEQFF
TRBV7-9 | CASSRTLRDYGYTF
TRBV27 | CASSSSDREETQYF
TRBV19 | CASSTGQINQPQHF
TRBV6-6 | CASSYSRDTSTDTQYF
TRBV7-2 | CASSLGHRNTEAFF
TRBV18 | CASSLHEKLFF
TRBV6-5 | CASSLRDRGGYTF
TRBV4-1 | CASSLTGNTEAFF
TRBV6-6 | CASSPTGPYTGELFF
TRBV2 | CASSQESGLAGETQYF
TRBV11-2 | CASSPRTSGSSYNEQFF
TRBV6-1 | CASSDRGRTSDTQYF
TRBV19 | CASTVGGYNEQFF
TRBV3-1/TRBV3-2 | CASSQGPGVGYTF
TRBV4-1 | CASSQVSRGNQPQHF
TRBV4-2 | CASSQEGQGSYGYTF
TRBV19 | CASSIDSVQETQYF
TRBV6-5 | CASSGGQLNTEAFF
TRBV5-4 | CASNPGGGTGTMNTEAFF
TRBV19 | CASSIGSGGASEQFF
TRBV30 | CAWSPPGQGAYGYTF
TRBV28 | CASSRERPGKTQYF
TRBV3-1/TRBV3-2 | CASSSSWGRALHYMNTEAFF
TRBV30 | CAWTTASGYTF
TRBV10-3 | CAISEPLTGSPRNEQFF
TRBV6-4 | CASSDSGGGLYGYTF
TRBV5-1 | CASSGNNEKLFF
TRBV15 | CATSRGGQGETQYF
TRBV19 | CASSRPSGGQQETQYF
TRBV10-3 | CAIKGTGEHTEAFF
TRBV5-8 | CASSPGVAGNQDTQYF
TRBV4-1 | CASSQPPGTGDEKLFF
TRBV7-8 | CASSQGTGRHGYTF
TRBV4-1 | CASSQPTGAQETQYF
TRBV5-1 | CASSLGTATSYEQYF
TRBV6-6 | CASSHDRNYGYTF
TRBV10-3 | CAISDLPPSGDTDTQYF
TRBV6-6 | CASSPRTPRVIGYGYTF
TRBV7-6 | CASSQTGGYNSPLHF